A selection of T cell receptor beta chains follows, all from one sample in a study of identical twins. Each CDR3 protein gets one entry after TCRdb re-called the 5' RACE reads with MiXCR. In the table there are 1.5 million to 2 million distinct CDR3 sequences, around a third of which are singletons. Sequencing used cord blood. The receptors shown here come from a newborn girl in good health. Both conserved end residues are part of each CDR3. The order of the fields is J gene, D gene, clone size, V gene, CDR3 DNA, CDR3 protein. A D gene is named only where the DNA matches it firmly. Clone size is given for some rows only: seen once, a few or many times, or a class if the clone is expanded.

TRBJ1-1,NA,many,TRBV5-1,TGTGCCAGCAGCTTAGTCAGGGACACTGAAGCTTTCTTT,CASSLVRDTEAFF
TRBJ2-7,NA,few,TRBV20-1,TGCAGTGCTCCCGACCAATCCTACGAGCAGTACTTC,CSAPDQSYEQYF
TRBJ1-6,NA,few,TRBV12-3/TRBV12-4,TGTGCCAGCAGTTTAACCCGGGGAGCCTTTAATTCACCCCTCCACTTT,CASSLTRGAFNSPLHF
TRBJ1-4,TRBD1,few,TRBV5-1,TGCGCCAGCAGCTGGGACAGTGAAAATGAAAAACTGTTTTTT,CASSWDSENEKLFF
TRBJ2-7,TRBD1,NA,TRBV12-3/TRBV12-4,TGTGCCAGCACCAGGGGGCTTTACTCCTACAATGAACAGTACTTC,CASTRGLYSYNEQYF
TRBJ2-3,TRBD2,NA,TRBV20-1,TGCAGTGCTAGAGATGATAGCGGGCCTAGCACAGATACGCAGTATTTT,CSARDDSGPSTDTQYF
TRBJ1-2,NA,many,TRBV12-3/TRBV12-4,TGTGCCAGCAGTTTCATCCGGGCGGGTGGCTACACCTTC,CASSFIRAGGYTF
TRBJ2-1,TRBD2,NA,TRBV3-1,TGTGCCAGCAGCCAAATTAGCGGGAGTAATGAGCAGTTCTTC,CASSQISGSNEQFF
TRBJ2-3,NA,NA,TRBV7-9,TGTGCCAGCTTGGATGGGGGCACAGATACGCAGTATTTT,CASLDGGTDTQYF
TRBJ2-7,NA,NA,TRBV4-2,TGTGCCAGCAGCCAAGTTCCTTTACTCTCCTACGAGCAGTACTTC,CASSQVPLLSYEQYF
TRBJ1-1,NA,few,TRBV28,TGTGCCAGCGCGGCGGATCTCGCTGAAGCTTTCTTT,CASAADLAEAFF
TRBJ2-3,NA,NA,TRBV4-2,TGTGCCAGCAGCCAAGAAATCGGGGAGCAAGTGACAGATACGCAGTATTTT,CASSQEIGEQVTDTQYF
TRBJ2-3,NA,many,TRBV4-1,TGCGCCAGCAGCCAAGATACGGTGAAGCAGTATTTT,CASSQDTVKQYF
TRBJ2-5,TRBD2,NA,TRBV20-1,TGCAGTGCGCCCCGACTAGCGGGAGTAGAGACCCAGTACTTC,CSAPRLAGVETQYF